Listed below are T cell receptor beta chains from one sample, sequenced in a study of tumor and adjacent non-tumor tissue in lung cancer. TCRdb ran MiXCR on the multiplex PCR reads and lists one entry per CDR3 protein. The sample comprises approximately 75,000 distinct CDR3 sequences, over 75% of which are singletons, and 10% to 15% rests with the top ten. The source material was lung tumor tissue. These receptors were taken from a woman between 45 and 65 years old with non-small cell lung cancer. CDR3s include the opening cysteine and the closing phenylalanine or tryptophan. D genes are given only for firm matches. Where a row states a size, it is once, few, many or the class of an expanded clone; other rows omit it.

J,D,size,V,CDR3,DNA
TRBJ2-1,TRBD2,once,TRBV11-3,CASSLVGLAGDSEQFF,TGTGCCAGCAGCTTAGTCGGACTAGCGGGGGATAGCGAGCAGTTCTTC
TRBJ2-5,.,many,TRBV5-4,CASSPGYDLRETQYF,TGTGCCAGCAGCCCGGGCTATGACCTGCGCGAGACCCAGTACTTC
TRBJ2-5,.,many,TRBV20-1,CSARDSNTQETQYF,TGCAGTGCTAGAGATTCTAACACCCAAGAGACCCAGTACTTC
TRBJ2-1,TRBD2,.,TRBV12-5,CASGLTLAGSNVQFF,TGTGCTAGTGGTTTGACGCTAGCGGGAAGTAATGTGCAGTTCTTC
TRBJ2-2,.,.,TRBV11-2,CASCYSRDTGELFF,TGTGCCAGCTGCTATTCTAGAGACACCGGGGAGCTATTTTTT
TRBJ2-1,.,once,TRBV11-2,CVSSFGNADNEQFF,TGCGTCAGCAGCTTTGGCAATGCCGACAATGAGCAGTTCTTC
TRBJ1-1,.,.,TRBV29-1,CSASRMNTEYFF,TGCAGCGCCAGCAGGATGAACACTGAATACTTCTTT
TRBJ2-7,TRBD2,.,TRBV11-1,CASSVPGTNDLGEQYF,TGTGCCAGCAGCGTCCCCGGGACTAATGACCTCGGGGAGCAATACTTC
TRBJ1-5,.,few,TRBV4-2,CASSQDLTNNQPQHF,TGTGCAAGCAGCCAAGACCTCACCAACAATCAGCCCCAGCATTTT
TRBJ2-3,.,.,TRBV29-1,CSVVERRGARNTYTQYF,TGCAGCGTTGTTGAGCGTCGTGGTGCGCGCAACACATATACGCAGTATTTT
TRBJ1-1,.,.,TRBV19,CSSSKGLGTEAFF,TGTAGCAGTTCAAAAGGTTTGGGGACTGAAGCTTTCTTT
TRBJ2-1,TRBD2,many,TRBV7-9,CASSPTSGRYNEQFF,TGTGCCAGCAGCCCTACTAGCGGGAGGTACAATGAGCAGTTCTTC
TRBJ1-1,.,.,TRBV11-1,CVSSHWQTNTEAFF,TGTGTCAGCAGCCACTGGCAGACGAACACTGAAGCTTTCTTT
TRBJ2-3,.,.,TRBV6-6,CASSYCLSACTQYF,TGTGCCAGCAGTTACTGCCTCTCCGCCTGTACGCAGTATTTT
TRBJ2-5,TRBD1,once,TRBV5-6,CANRDRNQVTQYF,TGTGCCAACAGGGACAGAAACCAAGTGACCCAGTACTTC
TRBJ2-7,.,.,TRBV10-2,CASSDGNEQYF,TGCGCCAGCAGTGATGGTAACGAGCAGTACTTC
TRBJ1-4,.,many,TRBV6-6,CASSYPRPQTEFNEKLFF,TGTGCCAGCAGTTACCCCCGGCCGCAGACAGAATTTAATGAAAAACTGTTTTTT
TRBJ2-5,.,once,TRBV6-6,CASRGPQEIQCF,TGTGCCAGCAGGGGCCCACAAGAGATCCAGTGTTTC
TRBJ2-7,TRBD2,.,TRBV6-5,CVSSVLGLAGATYEQYF,TGTGTCAGCAGTGTCCTGGGACTAGCGGGGGCCACCTACGAGCAGTACTTC
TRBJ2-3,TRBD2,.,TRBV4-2,CASSQHFTIGRMDRQYF,TGTGCCAGCAGCCAACATTTTACTATCGGGAGGATGGATAGGCAGTATTTT
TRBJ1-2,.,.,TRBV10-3,CAISESETTYGDTF,TGCGCCATCAGTGAGTCGGAGACAACCTATGGTGACACCTTC
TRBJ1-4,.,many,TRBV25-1,CASSDYLGTNEKLFF,TGTGCCAGCAGTGACTACCTGGGCACTAATGAAAAACTGTTTTTT
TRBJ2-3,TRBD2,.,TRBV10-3,CAIGAAGGTDTQYF,TGTGCCATCGGTGCCGCGGGAGGCACAGATACGCAGTATTTT
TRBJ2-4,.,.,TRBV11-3,CASSSTREGAIQYF,TGTGCTAGCAGCTCAACAAGGGAGGGGGCCATTCAGTACTTC
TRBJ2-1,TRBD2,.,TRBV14,CASSQDRLAGGQFF,TGCGCCAGCAGCCAAGATCGACTAGCGGGGGGGCAGTTCTTC
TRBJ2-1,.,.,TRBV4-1,CGSRTICEHFF,TGCGGCAGTAGGACCATATGTGAGCATTTCTTC
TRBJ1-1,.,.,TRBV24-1,CATSDTENIVAFF,TGTGCCACCAGTGATACGGAGAACATTGTAGCTTTCTTT
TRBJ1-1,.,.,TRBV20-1,CSAGWGRVNTEAFF,TGCAGCGCTGGTTGGGGCAGGGTGAACACTGAAGCTTTCTTT
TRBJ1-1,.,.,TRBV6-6,CASSYDVLQNAEAFF,TGTGCCAGCAGTTACGATGTACTGCAGAACGCTGAAGCTTTCTTT
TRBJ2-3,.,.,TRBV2,CVSSEMSGLTDTQYF,TGTGTCAGCAGTGAAATGAGTGGCCTCACAGATACGCAGTATTTT
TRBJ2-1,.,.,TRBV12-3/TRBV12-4,CASSPLGIEQFF,TGTGCCAGCAGTCCCCTAGGGATTGAGCAGTTCTTC
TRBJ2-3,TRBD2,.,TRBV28,CASRPWAGGTADTQYF,TGTGCCAGTAGACCTTGGGCGGGAGGAACCGCAGATACGCAGTATTTT
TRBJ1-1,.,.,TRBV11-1,CASSILGWGMNTEVFF,TGTGCCAGCAGCATACTCGGATGGGGGATGAACACAGAAGTTTTCTTT
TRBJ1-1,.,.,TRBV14,CASSLNKATTEAFF,TGTGCCAGCAGCCTCAACAAGGCAACCACTGAAGCTTTCTTT